One sample yielded the 22 T cell receptor beta chains listed below, sequenced in a study of T cell responses to AZD1222 COVID-19 vaccine. Method: immunoSEQ multiplex PCR; TCRdb's copy keeps in-frame clones and lacks some. The table includes some 180,000 clones, just over 90% detected once. The sequencing here drew on peripheral blood, taken 28 days after the second dose of the MenACWY control vaccine. These receptors were taken from an adult who received the MenACWY meningococcal vaccine as a control.

The chain is built from TRBV6-4 and TRBJ1-6; weak D call: TRBD1 (5 bases). The CDR3 length is 15 residues. Trimming pared 5 bases from V and 5 bases from J, leaving 13 bases between. CDR1 is MRHNA, CDR2 SNTAGT, per germline. CDR3 DNA sequence: TGTGCCAGCAGTCGGGGGTACGGAAATAATTCACCCCTCCACTTT. Amino acid sequence: CASSRGYGNNSPLHF.

The chain carries TRBV30 and TRBJ1-5, with D perhaps matching TRBD1 (6 bases). The CDR3 runs 14 residues. V gave up 4 bases and J gave up 1 base, with 11 bases separating them. Germline CDR1 GTSNPN, CDR2 SVGIG (reference sequence). CDR3 sequence reads: CAWKRDNSNQPQHF. In DNA form, the CDR3 reads TGTGCCTGGAAACGGGACAACAGCAATCAGCCCCAGCATTTT.

This clone was picked up a small number of times. The chain uses TRBV9 and TRBJ2-1; the D call may be TRBD1 or TRBD2 (5 bases each). This CDR3 region has 14 residues. The ends were cut back, 6 bases at V and 8 bases at J, with 18 bases in the middle. In germline, CDR1 is SGDLS, CDR2 YYNGEE. The CDR3 protein is CASNSETRGDEQFF. CDR3 coding DNA: TGTGCCAGCAACTCCGAAACTAGGGGCGATGAGCAGTTCTTC. Variable domain in full (rest from reference TRBV9 and TRBJ2-1): DSGVTQTPKHLITATGQRVTLRCSPRSGDLSVYWYQQSLDQGLQFLIQYYNGEERAKGNILERFSAQQFPDLHSELNLSSLELGDSALYFCASNSETRGDEQFFGPGTRLTVL.

The gene calls are TRBV5-1 and TRBJ2-7, with TRBD2 matching over 11 bases. Germline loops: CDR1 SGHRS, CDR2 YFSETQ. The length of the CDR3 is 14 residues. Germline trimming cut 3 bases from V and 2 bases from J; bases unmatched to any gene: 1. The CDR3 bases are TGCGCCAGCAGCTGGGGACTAGCGGCCTACGAGCAGTACTTC. Protein sequence: CASSWGLAAYEQYF.

The chain employs TRBV29-1 and TRBJ2-3; 10 bases are a match to TRBD2. Per germline, CDR1 SQVTM and CDR2 ANQGSEA. Unmatched junction bases numbered 6, after V lost 6 bases and J lost 6 bases. The CDR3 extends over 13 amino acids. The CDR3 reads CSVVAGGSDTQYF. As DNA, the CDR3 is TGCAGCGTCGTAGCGGGAGGATCCGATACGCAGTATTTT.

The chain combines TRBV3-1 (or the pseudogene TRBV3-2) with TRBJ1-5, with 9 bases lining up with TRBD1. The CDR3 contains 15 residues. Germline lookup yields CDR1 LGHDT and CDR2 YNNKEL (reference sequence). J was trimmed by 0 bases and V by 6 bases; bases with no gene match: 3. The CDR3 coding sequence is TGTGCCAGCAGTCGGGACAGGGATAGCAATCAGCCCCAGCATTTT. Translated, it gives CASSRDRDSNQPQHF.

V and J are TRBV9 and TRBJ2-7; TRBD1 agrees at 7 bases. This CDR3 contains 14 residues. Germline values: CDR1 SGDLS, CDR2 YYNGEE. The V and J ends lost 4 bases and 2 bases, in that order; junction bases with no gene match: 6. CDR3 sequence: CASSQGVPPYEQYF. In DNA form, the CDR3 reads TGTGCCAGCAGCCAGGGGGTCCCCCCCTACGAGCAGTACTTC. Full variable domain (outside the CDR3, taken from reference TRBV9 and TRBJ2-7): DSGVTQTPKHLITATGQRVTLRCSPRSGDLSVYWYQQSLDQGLQFLIQYYNGEERAKGNILERFSAQQFPDLHSELNLSSLELGDSALYFCASSQGVPPYEQYFGPGTRLTVT.

The V gene is TRBV6-5, the J gene TRBJ2-1; a possible D gene is TRBD2 (6 bases). Trimming removed 6 bases at V and 7 bases at J, with 16 bases between. The CDR3 is 14 amino acids. Germline CDR1 reads MNHEY; CDR2 reads SVGAGI. The CDR3 DNA sequence: TGTGCCAGCAGGCAGTCGCGGGAAGGGAATGAGCAGTTCTTC. Translation: CASRQSREGNEQFF.

This clone was observed a few times. The genes are TRBV3-1 (or the pseudogene TRBV3-2) and TRBJ1-4, with TRBD1 as a possible D gene (6 bases). The CDR3 has 17 residues. Trimming took 0 bases from V and 7 from J, leaving 18 bases between them. Germline loops: CDR1 LGHDT, CDR2 YNNKEL (reference sequence). CDR3 protein: CASSQEEGGGLGEKLFF. As DNA, the CDR3 is TGTGCCAGCAGCCAAGAAGAGGGAGGGGGATTAGGTGAAAAACTGTTTTTT.

J is TRBJ2-7 and V is TRBV2; TRBD2 matches 9 bases. Germline trimming cut 4 bases from V and 5 bases from J; bases unmatched to any gene: 9. The germline gives CDR1 SNHLY, CDR2 FYNNEI. CDR3 length: 15 amino acids. As DNA, the CDR3 is TGTGCCAGCAGTGGGGGGGGTAGCGGGAGCCACGAGCAGTACTTC. This sequence encodes CASSGGGSGSHEQYF.

The J gene is TRBJ1-3, the V gene TRBV5-4, with D unclear. With 1 base removed from V and 3 bases from J, the gap between germline ends came to 8 bases. The CDR3 spans 14 residues. Germline V lookup: CDR1 SGHNT, CDR2 YYREEE (reference sequence). In DNA, the CDR3 is TGTGCCAGCAGCTTGTTTTACCTTGGAAACACCATATATTTT. It is translated as CASSLFYLGNTIYF.

In DNA, the CDR3 is TGTGCCTGGACCAATGGGGGCACCCTCGGCGATAATTCACCCCTCCACTTT. This gives the protein CAWTNGGTLGDNSPLHF. The chain employs TRBV30 and TRBJ1-6; a possible D gene is TRBD1 (6 bases). Trimming left V 4 bases short and J 5 bases short, with 21 bases between. This CDR3 region has 17 residues. Germline values: CDR1 GTSNPN, CDR2 SVGIG (reference sequence).

In its sample, this clone was seen many times. The rearrangement links TRBV11-2 to TRBJ1-1, with 7 bases that match TRBD1. The V gene's germline CDR1 is SGHAT and CDR2 FQNNGV. The CDR3 sequence is 16 residues long. The ends lost 3 bases at V and 4 bases at J; junction bases unmatched: 11. CDR3 sequence (DNA): TGTGCCAGCAGCTTGAGTTCTTGGACAGGCAGCACTGAAGCTTTCTTT. Residues: CASSLSSWTGSTEAFF.

The chain links TRBV7-6 to TRBJ2-7, with 16 nucleotides matching TRBD2. CDR1 and CDR2 (germline): SGHVS, FNYEAQ. Trimming removed 5 bases from V and 6 bases from J; junction bases left unmatched: 7. This CDR3 region has 16 residues. This CDR3 is CASSPGTSGGGGEQYF. In nucleotides, the CDR3 is TGTGCCAGCAGCCCCGGGACTAGCGGGGGGGGAGGCGAGCAGTACTTC.

The V gene is TRBV14, the J gene TRBJ1-1; no definite D call. The CDR3 is made up of 16 amino acids. Germline assignment: CDR1 SGHDN and CDR2 FVKESK. Deletions cut 0 bases from V and 1 base from J, with 12 bases between. The CDR3, as DNA: TGTGCCAGCAGCCAAGATTTAGGTTGGGGGAACACTGAAGCTTTCTTT. This translates into CASSQDLGWGNTEAFF.

V is TRBV12-3 or TRBV12-4 and J is TRBJ1-1; D is unclear. V shed 3 bases and J shed 1 base, with 6 bases lying between them. The CDR3 runs 13 residues. As DNA, the CDR3 is TGTGCCAGCAGTTTTTACAGGAACACTGAAGCTTTCTTT. Translated: CASSFYRNTEAFF.

The chain joins TRBV19 to TRBJ1-2; TRBD1 agrees at 9 bases. CDR3 length: 15 residues. Germline V lookup: CDR1 LNHDA, CDR2 SQIVND (reference sequence). With V trimmed by 3 bases and J by 5 bases, 7 bases remained unmatched. As DNA, the CDR3 is TGTGCCAGTAGTATTTATGGGACAGGGATTTATGGCTACACCTTC. Its translation is CASSIYGTGIYGYTF.

The chain joins TRBV7-9 to TRBJ2-7; D unresolved. Germline-derived CDR1 and CDR2 are SEHNR and FQNEAQ (reference sequence). The CDR3 loop spans 15 amino acids. V was trimmed by 1 base and J by 0 bases, leaving 10 bases between them. The CDR3, as DNA: TGTGCCAGCAGCTTAGGGGGATTGGGCTCCTACGAGCAGTACTTC. Amino acid sequence: CASSLGGLGSYEQYF.

The chain employs TRBV10-3 and TRBJ2-5, with D possibly matching TRBD2 (6 bases). V was pared by 10 bases and J by 2 bases, with 11 bases between. The germline gives CDR1 ENHRY, CDR2 SYGVKD. There are 12 residues in the CDR3. CDR3 coding DNA: TGTGCCACCAAGGGAGGACAAGAGACCCAGTACTTC. Residues: CATKGGQETQYF.

The chain joins TRBV28 to TRBJ1-6; a weak D match, TRBD1 (5 bases). V was trimmed by 8 bases and J by 10 bases, leaving 21 bases between them. CDR3 length equals 15 residues. Germline V gene sequence: CDR1 MDHEN, CDR2 SYDVKM. The CDR3 loop is CASGKTATGESPLHF. DNA for the CDR3: TGTGCCAGCGGGAAGACGGCGACGGGGGAGTCACCCCTCCACTTT.

In this sample, this clone turned up once. V gene TRBV6-5 combines with J gene TRBJ1-2; 9 bases match TRBD1. V trimming: 6 bases; J trimming: 6 bases; junction bases outside the gene matches: 5. The CDR3 runs 13 residues. CDR1 is MNHEY, CDR2 SVGAGI, per germline. The CDR3 DNA reads as TGTGCCAGCAGACCACAGGGGGCGGATGGCTACACCTTC. It specifies CASRPQGADGYTF.

This chain links TRBV24-1 with TRBJ2-3; D unresolved. Trimming shortened V by 5 bases and J by 5 bases, and 10 bases separated the two germline ends. This CDR3 region has 13 residues. Looked up from germline, CDR1 is KGHDR and CDR2 is SFDVKD. The CDR3: CATSGAWGDTQYF. The CDR3 DNA is TGTGCCACCAGTGGGGCTTGGGGAGATACGCAGTATTTT.